This is a list of T cell receptor beta chains from one sample in a study of cytomegalovirus exposure and HLA in healthy donors. The assay was immunoSEQ multiplex PCR, and TCRdb's table has in-frame clones only and misses some. The table has 100,000 to 150,000 clones, more than 65% seen once. The sample was PBMCs. The source of these receptors is a woman aged 60-70 years in good health and CMV-seropositive. CDR3s include the opening cysteine and the closing phenylalanine or tryptophan. The D gene is left open where the match is weak. Some rows have no size entry. The others give once, few or many, or a class for an expanded clone.

d_gene	v_gene	j_gene	abundance	len	CDR3aa	CDR3nt
.	TRBV18	TRBJ2-7	.	13	CASSPGGFYEQYF	TGTGCCAGCTCACCAGGGGGGTTTTACGAGCAGTACTTC
TRBD1	TRBV28	TRBJ2-7	.	14	CASTVGTGGYEQYF	TGTGCCAGCACTGTAGGGACAGGGGGCTACGAGCAGTACTTC
TRBD1	TRBV6-5	TRBJ2-6	.	15	CASRSDRAGANVLTF	TGTGCCAGCAGATCCGACAGGGCTGGGGCCAACGTCCTGACTTTC
.	TRBV29-1	TRBJ1-2	.	16	CSVEGAGRGTDYGYTF	TGCAGCGTTGAAGGGGCAGGGCGGGGGACGGACTATGGCTACACCTTC
TRBD2	TRBV7-7	TRBJ2-5	.	17	CASSLDASGGAGETQYF	TGTGCTAGCAGCTTAGATGCTAGCGGGGGGGCTGGTGAGACCCAGTACTTC
.	TRBV10-3	TRBJ2-5	.	15	CAISDPRGAGETQYF	TGTGCCATCAGTGACCCCCGGGGGGCGGGAGAGACCCAGTACTTC
.	TRBV5-1	TRBJ2-3	.	13	CASSLGTQGTQYF	TGCGCCAGCAGCTTGGGGACACAGGGTACGCAGTATTTT
.	TRBV6-1	TRBJ1-2	.	18	CASSEKVVQTDSNYGYTF	TGTGCCAGCAGTGAAAAGGTGGTACAGACAGACTCTAACTATGGCTACACCTTC
TRBD2	TRBV7-2	TRBJ2-2	once	14	CASSLGLGGGELFF	TGTGCCAGCAGCCTGGGACTAGGGGGCGGGGAGCTGTTTTTT
TRBD1	TRBV10-3	TRBJ2-7	once	14	CAISHRDRVYEQYF	TGTGCCATCAGTCACCGGGACAGGGTCTACGAGCAGTACTTC
TRBD1	TRBV19	TRBJ2-2	once	15	CASRATGRLTGELFF	TGTGCCAGTAGGGCGACAGGGCGCCTTACCGGGGAGCTGTTTTTT
.	TRBV19	TRBJ1-5	.	14	CASSIWGDNQPQHF	TGTGCCAGTAGTATTTGGGGGGACAATCAGCCCCAGCATTTT
TRBD1	TRBV6-1	TRBJ1-2	.	14	CASRTGAANYGYTF	TGTGCCAGCAGGACAGGGGCAGCTAACTATGGCTACACCTTC
TRBD1	TRBV10-1	TRBJ2-7	.	15	CASSGDSSAPYEQYF	TGCGCCAGCAGTGGGGACAGCTCAGCACCCTACGAGCAGTACTTC
.	TRBV18	TRBJ2-7	.	14	CASSPPGTNYEQYF	TGTGCCAGCTCACCACCGGGGACAAATTACGAGCAGTACTTC
.	TRBV18	TRBJ1-4	few	14	CASSPPSVSEKLFF	TGTGCCAGCTCACCACCGAGTGTTTCGGAAAAACTGTTTTTT
TRBD1	TRBV19	TRBJ1-4	.	16	CASSLNAGQGGEKLFF	TGTGCCAGTAGTTTGAACGCGGGACAGGGTGGAGAAAAACTGTTTTTT
TRBD1	TRBV11-2	TRBJ2-7	.	17	CASSKQGAIPLRSEQYF	TGTGCCAGCAGCAAACAGGGGGCGATCCCCCTTCGGAGCGAGCAGTACTTC
TRBD2	TRBV7-3	TRBJ2-2	.	15	CASSLLAVNTGELFF	TGTGCCAGCAGCTTACTAGCGGTGAACACCGGGGAGCTGTTTTTT
TRBD1	TRBV9	TRBJ1-2	.	15	CASSVSGTGNYGYTF	TGTGCCAGCAGCGTTTCCGGGACAGGGAATTATGGCTACACCTTC
TRBD2	TRBV11-2	TRBJ2-5	.	15	CASSPTGTSGGTQYF	TGTGCCAGCAGCCCCACCGGGACTAGCGGGGGGACCCAGTACTTC
TRBD2	TRBV6-4	TRBJ2-3	.	16	CASSASAGTSGDTQYF	TGTGCCAGCAGTGCCTCAGCCGGGACTAGCGGAGATACGCAGTATTTT
.	TRBV29-1	TRBJ2-3	.	12	CSVGPGTDTQYF	TGCAGCGTTGGACCGGGAACAGATACGCAGTATTTT
.	TRBV7-3	TRBJ1-1	few	13	CASSPWRNTEAFF	TGTGCCAGCAGCCCCTGGAGGAACACTGAAGCTTTCTTT
.	TRBV13	TRBJ2-7	.	15	CASSFGGRVTNEQYF	TGTGCCAGCAGCTTTGGGGGGAGAGTAACCAACGAGCAGTACTTC
TRBD1	TRBV7-8	TRBJ1-1	.	15	CASSPTGQENTEAFF	TGTGCCAGCAGCCCGACGGGACAGGAGAACACTGAAGCTTTCTTT
.	TRBV4-1	TRBJ2-5	.	17	CASSQDQGRGFQETQYF	TGCGCCAGCAGCCAAGATCAGGGGCGGGGGTTCCAAGAGACCCAGTACTTC
.	TRBV6-5	TRBJ1-1	.	14	CASIPRGGNTEAFF	TGTGCCAGCATCCCAAGGGGAGGGAACACTGAAGCTTTCTTT
.	TRBV4-1	TRBJ1-5	.	14	CASSQVRTNQPQHF	TGCGCCAGCAGCCAAGTAAGGACTAATCAGCCCCAGCATTTT
TRBD1	TRBV6-5	TRBJ2-7	.	15	CASSRGQGVFYEQYF	TGTGCCAGCAGCCGTGGACAGGGGGTGTTTTACGAGCAGTACTTC
TRBD1	TRBV6-5	TRBJ2-1	.	14	CASSFETGPYEQFF	TGTGCCAGCAGCTTCGAGACAGGGCCTTATGAGCAGTTCTTC
.	TRBV10-2	TRBJ1-3	few	14	CASTQFLSGNTIYF	TGCGCCAGTACACAGTTCCTCTCTGGAAACACCATATATTTT
.	TRBV7-7	TRBJ2-3	.	14	CASSPGTRTDTQYF	TGTGCCAGCAGCCCCGGGACACGCACAGATACGCAGTATTTT
.	TRBV19	TRBJ1-1	.	13	CASSMGSGTEAFF	TGTGCCAGTAGTATGGGCAGTGGGACTGAAGCTTTCTTT
.	TRBV20-1	TRBJ2-5	.	11	CSVQGRETQYF	TGCAGTGTCCAGGGTAGAGAGACCCAGTACTTC
TRBD2	TRBV25-1	TRBJ2-2	.	14	CASTQAGATGELFF	TGTGCCAGCACCCAAGCGGGGGCGACCGGGGAGCTGTTTTTT
.	TRBV7-9	TRBJ1-5	.	15	CASSFGSNSNQPQHF	TGTGCCAGCAGCTTCGGGAGCAATAGCAATCAGCCCCAGCATTTT
.	TRBV7-9	TRBJ1-1	.	13	CASSPQGGTEAFF	TGTGCCAGCAGCCCGCAGGGAGGAACTGAAGCTTTCTTT
.	TRBV10-3	TRBJ1-5	once	13	CAQNADSNQPQHF	TGTGCCCAAAACGCGGATAGCAATCAGCCCCAGCATTTT
TRBD1	TRBV28	TRBJ2-7	.	15	CASSIPGQGPYEQYF	TGTGCCAGCAGTATACCGGGACAGGGCCCATACGAGCAGTACTTC
TRBD1	TRBV10-3	TRBJ1-4	.	14	CAISEGTGNEKLFF	TGTGCCATCAGTGAGGGGACAGGTAATGAAAAACTGTTTTTT
.	TRBV7-3	TRBJ2-2	.	15	CASSSSSRGTGELFF	TGTGCCAGCAGCTCCAGCAGTAGGGGGACCGGGGAGCTGTTTTTT
.	TRBV6-6	TRBJ1-5	.	12	CASGGTGRPQHF	TGTGCCAGCGGGGGGACGGGTCGGCCCCAGCATTTT
.	TRBV10-1	TRBJ2-7	.	14	CASSGAGLTYEQYF	TGCGCCAGCAGTGGAGCTGGGCTTACCTACGAGCAGTACTTC
.	TRBV5-6	TRBJ1-2	.	16	CASSPGLGGRGYGYTF	TGTGCCAGCAGCCCGGGCTTGGGGGGGCGCGGCTATGGCTACACCTTC
.	TRBV11-3	TRBJ2-1	.	13	CASSPNSYNEQFF	TGTGCCAGCAGCCCTAACAGCTACAATGAGCAGTTCTTC
TRBD1	TRBV4-2	TRBJ2-1	.	15	CASSLWTGPGNEQFF	TGTGCCAGCAGCCTATGGACAGGTCCCGGGAATGAGCAGTTCTTC
.	TRBV19	TRBJ1-1	.	14	CASTPTAMNTEAFF	TGTGCCAGTACCCCGACAGCAATGAACACTGAAGCTTTCTTT
TRBD1	TRBV15	TRBJ2-7	.	15	CATSGEGDRGIEQYF	TGTGCCACCAGCGGGGAGGGGGACAGGGGGATCGAGCAGTACTTC
.	TRBV2	TRBJ2-3	few	12	CASRGTAGPQYF	TGTGCCAGCAGGGGGACAGCGGGTCCGCAGTATTTT
.	TRBV10-1	TRBJ2-6	.	14	CASSPGSGANVLTF	TGCGCCAGCAGTCCAGGGTCCGGGGCCAACGTCCTGACTTTC
.	TRBV6-5	TRBJ1-4	few	15	CASSYGGRGQEKLFF	TGTGCCAGCAGTTACGGGGGCAGGGGACAAGAAAAACTGTTTTTT
.	TRBV7-9	TRBJ1-1	.	13	CSSSTKGSTEAFF	TGTTCCAGCAGCACAAAAGGGAGCACTGAAGCTTTCTTT
.	TRBV5-6	TRBJ2-1	.	15	CASSWGAGAYNEQFF	TGTGCCAGCAGCTGGGGGGCGGGGGCCTACAATGAGCAGTTCTTC
.	TRBV14	TRBJ2-7	.	13	CASRYRSSYEQYF	TGTGCCAGCAGGTACAGGAGCTCCTACGAGCAGTACTTC
.	TRBV7-8	TRBJ2-1	.	13	CASSLTSMGGQFF	TGTGCCAGCAGCTTAACTAGTATGGGAGGGCAGTTCTTC
TRBD2	TRBV7-9	TRBJ2-3	.	15	CASSFTSGGPDTQYF	TGTGCCAGCAGTTTTACTAGCGGGGGGCCAGATACGCAGTATTTT
.	TRBV9	TRBJ2-1	.	16	CASSVARAGVPNEQFF	TGTGCCAGCAGCGTAGCGAGGGCAGGAGTCCCAAATGAGCAGTTCTTC
.	TRBV19	TRBJ2-7	few	15	CASSIAPDRGDEQYF	TGTGCCAGTAGTATAGCCCCGGACAGAGGGGACGAGCAGTACTTC